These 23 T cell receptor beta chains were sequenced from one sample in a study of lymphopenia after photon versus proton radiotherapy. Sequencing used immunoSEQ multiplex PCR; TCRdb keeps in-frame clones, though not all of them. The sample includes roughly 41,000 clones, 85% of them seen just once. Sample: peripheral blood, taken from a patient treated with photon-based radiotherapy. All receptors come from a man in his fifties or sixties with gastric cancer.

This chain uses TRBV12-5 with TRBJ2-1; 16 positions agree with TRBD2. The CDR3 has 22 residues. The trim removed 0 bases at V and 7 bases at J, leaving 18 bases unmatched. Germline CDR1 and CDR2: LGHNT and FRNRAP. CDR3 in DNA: TGTGCTAGTGGTTTGGTACTGACGGGGACTAGCGGGAGGGCCGGTGGAGGGAATGAGCAGTTCTTC. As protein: CASGLVLTGTSGRAGGGNEQFF.

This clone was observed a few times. CDR3 protein: CASSPRWGEVEFF. Written as DNA, the CDR3 is TGTGCCAGCAGCCCCCGGTGGGGAGAGGTTGAGTTCTTC. The chain combines TRBV7-8 with TRBJ2-1, with D tentatively TRBD2 (5 bases). The germline V gene has CDR1 SGHVS and CDR2 FQNEAQ. The CDR3 sequence is 13 residues long. V shed 5 bases and J shed 14 bases, with 19 bases lying between them. The whole variable domain, remainder taken from reference TRBV7-8 and TRBJ2-1, is GAGVSQSPRYKVAKRGQDVALRCDPISGHVSLFWYQQALGQGPEFLTYFQNEAQLDKSGLPSDRFFAERPEGSVSTLKIQRTQQEDSAVYLCASSPRWGEVEFFGPGTRLTVL.

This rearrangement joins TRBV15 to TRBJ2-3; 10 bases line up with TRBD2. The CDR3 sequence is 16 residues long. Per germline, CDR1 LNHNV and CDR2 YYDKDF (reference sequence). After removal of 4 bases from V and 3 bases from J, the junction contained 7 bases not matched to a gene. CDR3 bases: TGTGCCACCAGCAACCCGGGACTAGCGAGGACAGATACGCAGTATTTT. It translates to CATSNPGLARTDTQYF.

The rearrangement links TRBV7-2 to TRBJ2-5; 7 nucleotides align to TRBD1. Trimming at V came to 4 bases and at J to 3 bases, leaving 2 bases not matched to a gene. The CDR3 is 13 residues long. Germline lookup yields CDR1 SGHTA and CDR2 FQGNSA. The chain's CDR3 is CASSWDRKETQYF. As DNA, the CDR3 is TGTGCCAGCAGCTGGGACAGAAAAGAGACCCAGTACTTC.

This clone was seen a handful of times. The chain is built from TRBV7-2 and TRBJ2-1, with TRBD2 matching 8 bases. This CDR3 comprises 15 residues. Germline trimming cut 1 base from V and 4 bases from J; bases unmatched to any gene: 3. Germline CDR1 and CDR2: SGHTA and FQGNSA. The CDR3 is CASSLDPSGYNEQFF. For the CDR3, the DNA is TGTGCCAGCAGCTTAGATCCTAGCGGGTACAATGAGCAGTTCTTC. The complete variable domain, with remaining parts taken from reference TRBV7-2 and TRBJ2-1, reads GAGVSQSPSNKVTEKGKDVELRCDPISGHTALYWYRQSLGQGLEFLIYFQGNSAPDKSGLPSDRFSAERTGGSVSTLTIQRTQQEDSAVYLCASSLDPSGYNEQFFGPGTRLTVL.

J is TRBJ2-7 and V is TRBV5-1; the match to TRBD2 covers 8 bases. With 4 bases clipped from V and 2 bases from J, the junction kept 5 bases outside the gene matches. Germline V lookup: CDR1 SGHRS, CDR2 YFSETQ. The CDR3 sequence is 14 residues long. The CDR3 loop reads CASSATSGPYEQYF. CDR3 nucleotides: TGCGCCAGCAGCGCCACTAGCGGACCCTACGAGCAGTACTTC.

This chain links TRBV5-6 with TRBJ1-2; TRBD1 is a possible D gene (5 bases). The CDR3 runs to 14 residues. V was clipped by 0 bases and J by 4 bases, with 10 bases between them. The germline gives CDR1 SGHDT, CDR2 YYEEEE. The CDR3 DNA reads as TGTGCCAGCAGCTTGGCAGGGATTGGCTATGGCTACACCTTC. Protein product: CASSLAGIGYGYTF.

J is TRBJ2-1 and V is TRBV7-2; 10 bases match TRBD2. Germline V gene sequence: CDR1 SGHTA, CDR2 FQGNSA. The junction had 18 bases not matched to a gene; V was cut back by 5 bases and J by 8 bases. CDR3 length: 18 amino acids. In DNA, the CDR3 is TGTGCCAGCAGCCCCACCCTACTAGCGGGGAGTACGGGCGATGAGCAGTTCTTC. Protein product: CASSPTLLAGSTGDEQFF. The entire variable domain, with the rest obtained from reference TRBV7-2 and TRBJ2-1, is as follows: GAGVSQSPSNKVTEKGKDVELRCDPISGHTALYWYRQSLGQGLEFLIYFQGNSAPDKSGLPSDRFSAERTGGSVSTLTIQRTQQEDSAVYLCASSPTLLAGSTGDEQFFGPGTRLTVL.

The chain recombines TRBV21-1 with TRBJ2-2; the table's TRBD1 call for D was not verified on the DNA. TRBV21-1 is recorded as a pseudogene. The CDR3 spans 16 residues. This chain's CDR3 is CASSKWGTGRNGELFF. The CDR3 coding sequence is TGTGCCAGCAGCAAATGGGGGACAGGGAGAAACGGGGAGCTGTTTTTT.

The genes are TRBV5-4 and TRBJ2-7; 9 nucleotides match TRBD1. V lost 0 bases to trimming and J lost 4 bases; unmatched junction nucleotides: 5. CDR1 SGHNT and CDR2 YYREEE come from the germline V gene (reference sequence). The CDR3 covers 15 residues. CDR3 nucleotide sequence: TGTGCCAGCAGCTTGGCCGGGACAGGGAGGTACGAGCAGTACTTC. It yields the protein CASSLAGTGRYEQYF.

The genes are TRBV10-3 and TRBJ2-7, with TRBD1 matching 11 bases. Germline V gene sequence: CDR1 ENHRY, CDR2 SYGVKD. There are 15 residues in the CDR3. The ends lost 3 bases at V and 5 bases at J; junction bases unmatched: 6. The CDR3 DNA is TGTGCCATCAGTGAACCGGGACAGGGGGGACACGAGCAGTACTTC. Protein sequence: CAISEPGQGGHEQYF.

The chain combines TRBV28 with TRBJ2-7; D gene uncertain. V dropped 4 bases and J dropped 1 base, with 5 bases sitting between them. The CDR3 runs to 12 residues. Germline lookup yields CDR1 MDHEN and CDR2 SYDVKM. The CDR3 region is CASSSASYEQYF. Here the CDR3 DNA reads TGTGCCAGCAGTTCGGCTTCCTACGAGCAGTACTTC.

CDR3 amino acids: CASSLYLGDTQYF. The CDR3 DNA is TGTGCCAGCAGCTTATATCTGGGGGATACGCAGTATTTT. J is TRBJ2-3 and V is TRBV5-4, with unresolved D. CDR3 size: 13 residues. The ends were cut back, 2 bases at V and 6 bases at J, with 10 bases in the middle. Germline V gene sequence: CDR1 SGHNT, CDR2 YYREEE (reference sequence).

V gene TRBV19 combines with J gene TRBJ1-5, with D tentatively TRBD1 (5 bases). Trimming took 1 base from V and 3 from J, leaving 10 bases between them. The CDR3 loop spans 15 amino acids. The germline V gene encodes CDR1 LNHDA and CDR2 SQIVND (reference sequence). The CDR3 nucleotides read TGTGCCAGTAGTATAGTGGCAGGGTTCAATCAGCCCCAGCATTTT. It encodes CASSIVAGFNQPQHF.

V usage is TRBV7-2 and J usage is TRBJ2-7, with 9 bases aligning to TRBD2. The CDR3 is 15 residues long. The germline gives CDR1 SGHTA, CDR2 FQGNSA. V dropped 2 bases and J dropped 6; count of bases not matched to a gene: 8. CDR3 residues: CASSLRGGRAVEQYF. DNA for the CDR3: TGTGCCAGCAGCTTAAGGGGCGGGAGGGCCGTCGAGCAGTACTTC.

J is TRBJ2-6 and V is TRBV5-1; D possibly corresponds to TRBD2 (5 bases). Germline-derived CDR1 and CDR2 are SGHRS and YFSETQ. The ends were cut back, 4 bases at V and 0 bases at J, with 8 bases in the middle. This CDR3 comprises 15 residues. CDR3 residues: CASSPGNSGANVLTF. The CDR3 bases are TGCGCCAGCAGCCCGGGGAACTCTGGGGCCAACGTCCTGACTTTC.

The CDR3 here is CATAAGGTREQYF. CDR3 nucleotide sequence: TGTGCCACCGCGGCCGGAGGGACGAGGGAGCAGTACTTC. V gene TRBV2 combines with J gene TRBJ2-7; possibly TRBD2 for D (6 bases). In germline, CDR1 is SNHLY, CDR2 FYNNEI. This CDR3 comprises 13 residues. V was clipped by 10 bases and J by 7 bases, with 20 bases between them.

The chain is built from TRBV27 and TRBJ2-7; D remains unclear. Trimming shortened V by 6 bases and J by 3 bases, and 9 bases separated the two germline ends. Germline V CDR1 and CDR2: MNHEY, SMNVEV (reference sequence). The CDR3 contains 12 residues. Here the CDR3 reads CASSSALYEQYF. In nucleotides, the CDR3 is TGTGCCAGCAGCTCAGCCCTCTACGAGCAGTACTTC.

The CDR3 coding sequence is TGTGCCAGCAGTTACTTCCGGGACAGATACGAGCAGTACTTC. The encoded protein is CASSYFRDRYEQYF. The chain uses TRBV6-5 and TRBJ2-7; 7 nucleotides line up with TRBD1. The CDR3 covers 14 residues. Germline V gives CDR1 MNHEY, CDR2 SVGAGI. J lost 4 bases, V lost 1 base, and 4 bases had no gene match.

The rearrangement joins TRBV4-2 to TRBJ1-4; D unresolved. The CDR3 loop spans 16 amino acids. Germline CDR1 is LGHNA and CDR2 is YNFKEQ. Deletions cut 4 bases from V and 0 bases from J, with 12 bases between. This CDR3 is CASSPATGATNEKLFF. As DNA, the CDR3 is TGTGCCAGCAGCCCAGCGACGGGAGCAACTAATGAAAAACTGTTTTTT.

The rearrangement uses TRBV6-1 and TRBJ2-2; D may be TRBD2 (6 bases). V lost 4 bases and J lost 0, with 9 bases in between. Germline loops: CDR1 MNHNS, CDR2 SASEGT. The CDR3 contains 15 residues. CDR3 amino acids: CASSVGLANTGELFF. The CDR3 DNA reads TGTGCCAGCAGTGTGGGACTCGCGAACACCGGGGAGCTGTTTTTT.

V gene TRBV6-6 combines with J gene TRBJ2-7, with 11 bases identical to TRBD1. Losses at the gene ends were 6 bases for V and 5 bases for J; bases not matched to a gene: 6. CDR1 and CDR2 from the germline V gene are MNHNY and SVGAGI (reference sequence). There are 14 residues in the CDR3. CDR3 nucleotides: TGTGCCAGCAGCTCACGGACAGGGGGCGACGAGCAGTACTTC. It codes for CASSSRTGGDEQYF.

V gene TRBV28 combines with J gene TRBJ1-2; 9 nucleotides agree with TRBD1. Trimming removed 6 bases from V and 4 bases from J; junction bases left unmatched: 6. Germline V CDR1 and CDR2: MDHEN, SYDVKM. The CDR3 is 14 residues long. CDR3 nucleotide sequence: TGTGCCAGCAGAGAGGGACAGGGAGGCTATGGCTACACCTTC. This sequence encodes CASREGQGGYGYTF.